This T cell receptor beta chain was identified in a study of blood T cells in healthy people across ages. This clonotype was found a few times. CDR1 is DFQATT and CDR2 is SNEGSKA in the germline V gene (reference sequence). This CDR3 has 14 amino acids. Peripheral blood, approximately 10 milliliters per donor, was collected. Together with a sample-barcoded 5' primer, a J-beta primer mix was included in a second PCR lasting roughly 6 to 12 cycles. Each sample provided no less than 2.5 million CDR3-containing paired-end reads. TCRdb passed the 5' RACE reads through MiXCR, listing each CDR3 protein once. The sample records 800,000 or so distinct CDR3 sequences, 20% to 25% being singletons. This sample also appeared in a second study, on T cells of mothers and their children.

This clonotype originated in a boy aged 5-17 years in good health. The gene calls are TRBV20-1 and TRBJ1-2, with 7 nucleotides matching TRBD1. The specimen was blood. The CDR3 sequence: CSALTGTVVYGYTF. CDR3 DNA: TGCAGCGCCCTAACCGGGACAGTCGTATATGGCTACACCTTC.